These 18 T cell receptor beta chains came from one sample sequenced in a study of T-cell memory formation after mild COVID-19. TCRdb reprocessed the 5' RACE reads via MiXCR and lists one record per CDR3 protein. Here the sample spans 300,000 to 400,000 distinct CDR3 sequences, around 27% being singletons. The sequenced material came from PBMCs or a T cell subset sorted from them (not recorded which). These receptors originate from an adult woman who had mild COVID-19 (a few samples of this study predate the infection). Cell type and time point are not known.

V gene TRBV7-2 combines with J gene TRBJ2-5; D is possibly TRBD2 (6 bases). V was trimmed by 4 bases and J by 5 bases, leaving 17 bases between them. Germline values: CDR1 SGHTA, CDR2 FQGNSA. The CDR3 totals 15 residues. The CDR3 DNA reads TGTGCCAGCAGCTCAGTGGGGGGTCGGGGCGAGACCCAGTACTTC. It is translated as CASSSVGGRGETQYF.

The table lists this clonotype with a few counts. This chain connects TRBV2 to TRBJ2-1, with 8 bases that match TRBD2. CDR1 is SNHLY, CDR2 FYNNEI, per germline. The ends lost 3 bases at V and 9 bases at J; junction bases unmatched: 4. This CDR3 is 13 amino acids long. The CDR3 spells CASSEGLGGEQFF. CDR3 DNA: TGTGCCAGCAGTGAGGGACTAGGTGGTGAGCAGTTCTTC. The full variable domain, completed using reference TRBV2 and TRBJ2-1, is EPEVTQTPSHQVTQMGQEVILRCVPISNHLYFYWYRQILGQKVEFLVSFYNNEISEKSEIFDDQFSVERPDGSNFTLKIRSTKLEDSAMYFCASSEGLGGEQFFGPGTRLTVL.

The genes are TRBV6-2 or TRBV6-3 and TRBJ2-7; D call uncertain. CDR3 length: 11 amino acids. Germline V gives CDR1 MNHEY, CDR2 SVGEGT. Trimming took 5 bases from V and 6 from J, leaving 8 bases between them. The CDR3 nucleotides are TGTGCCAGCAGTCCCTTACTCGAGCAGTACTTC. Residues: CASSPLLEQYF.

This chain joins TRBV13 and TRBJ2-7; 7 bases map to TRBD1. Losses at the gene ends were 5 bases for V and 12 bases for J; bases not matched to a gene: 16. This CDR3 is 14 amino acids long. Germline values: CDR1 PRHDT, CDR2 FYEKMQ (reference sequence). CDR3 bases: TGTGCCAGCAGCCCCGACAGGGCCCATAAGATCGGGTACTTC. Its protein is CASSPDRAHKIGYF.

This clonotype was detected ten times or more. The chain combines TRBV3-1 with TRBJ1-2; 8 bases fit TRBD1. Looked up from germline, CDR1 is LGHDT and CDR2 is YNNKEL (reference sequence). J gave up 5 bases and V 4 bases, and 9 bases lay outside the gene matches. The CDR3 is made up of 15 amino acids. This chain's CDR3 is CASSLSSGTGYGYTF. CDR3 DNA: TGTGCCAGCAGCCTATCCTCCGGGACAGGATATGGCTACACCTTC.

This clonotype has only a few counts. The J gene is TRBJ1-5, the V gene TRBV5-1, with a tentative D call TRBD1 (5 bases). Germline V gene lookup returns CDR1 SGHRS and CDR2 YFSETQ. V lost 5 bases and J 6 bases, leaving 21 bases between the germline ends. The CDR3 consists of 16 residues. The CDR3 DNA reads as TGCGCCAGCAGTCCCAGTGGGGGGGAGAGAAGTCAGCCCCAGCATTTT. This gives the protein CASSPSGGERSQPQHF.

This clonotype was found a few times. V gene TRBV2 combines with J gene TRBJ2-7; TRBD2 is a possible D gene (6 bases). Trimming cost V 1 base and J 0 bases, with 13 bases left between them. The CDR3 loop spans 16 amino acids. Germline-derived CDR1 and CDR2 are SNHLY and FYNNEI. This chain's CDR3 is CASSEVGAGPSYEQYF. CDR3 bases: TGTGCCAGCAGTGAAGTAGGGGCGGGGCCCTCCTACGAGCAGTACTTC.

This clonotype was seen only a few times. This chain links TRBV7-2 with TRBJ2-1; 8 positions agree with TRBD1. The V and J ends lost 4 bases and 10 bases, in that order; junction bases with no gene match: 9. Germline assignment: CDR1 SGHTA and CDR2 FQGNSA. The CDR3 is 14 amino acids. CDR3 DNA sequence: TGTGCCAGCAGCTGGGGGACAGGCTCGGGAGAGCAGTTCTTC. Translated: CASSWGTGSGEQFF.

The chain joins TRBV19 to TRBJ1-5, with D unclear. Germline-derived CDR1 and CDR2 are LNHDA and SQIVND (reference sequence). V lost 6 bases, J lost 4 bases, and 7 bases lay in between. The CDR3 contains 12 residues. The CDR3 DNA reads TGTGCCAGTAGGAACGCAAATCAGCCCCAGCATTTT. It encodes CASRNANQPQHF.

This clonotype was observed a few times. The chain carries TRBV11-2 and TRBJ2-3, with 8 bases identical to TRBD2. V trimming: 5 bases; J trimming: 7 bases; junction bases outside the gene matches: 14. The CDR3 has 16 amino acids. Germline CDR1 and CDR2: SGHAT and FQNNGV. CDR3 amino acids: CASSRLSGGGKNTQYF. In nucleotides, the CDR3 is TGTGCCAGCAGCCGACTCAGCGGGGGAGGAAAAAATACGCAGTATTTT. The entire variable domain, with the rest obtained from reference TRBV11-2 and TRBJ2-3, is as follows: EAGVAQSPRYKIIEKRQSVAFWCNPISGHATLYWYQQILGQGPKLLIQFQNNGVVDDSQLPKDRFSAERLKGVDSTLKIQPAKLEDSAVYLCASSRLSGGGKNTQYFGPGTRLTVL.

V is TRBV12-3 or TRBV12-4 and J is TRBJ1-1; 12 bases agree with TRBD1. This CDR3 is 16 amino acids long. The ends lost 7 bases at V and 10 bases at J; junction bases unmatched: 16. The CDR3: CASISDWDRGRNGAFF. For the CDR3, the DNA is TGTGCCAGCATCTCCGACTGGGACAGGGGGCGGAACGGAGCTTTCTTT.

This clonotype has a handful of counts. The chain employs TRBV6-1 and TRBJ2-3, with 7 bases lining up with TRBD2. Germline-derived CDR1 and CDR2 are MNHNS and SASEGT. The CDR3 is 14 amino acids. The V segment lost 6 bases and the J segment 4 bases; nucleotides outside the gene matches: 7. In DNA form, the CDR3 reads TGTGCCAGCAGCTCGGGACTACAACCAGATACGCAGTATTTT. This gives the protein CASSSGLQPDTQYF.

V gene TRBV6-6 combines with J gene TRBJ2-7, with 12 bases identical to TRBD1. The CDR3 has 15 residues. The germline V gene encodes CDR1 MNHNY and CDR2 SVGAGI (reference sequence). The V and J ends lost 5 bases and 7 bases, in that order; junction bases with no gene match: 9. In DNA, the CDR3 is TGTGCCAGCAGTGAACCGGGACAGGGGGCAGGGGAGCAGTACTTC. Its translation is CASSEPGQGAGEQYF.

The sample holds a few counts of this clonotype. The J gene is TRBJ1-2, the V gene TRBV24-1, with 12 bases that match TRBD1. The germline V gene encodes CDR1 KGHDR and CDR2 SFDVKD. Unmatched junction bases numbered 6, after V lost 3 bases and J lost 11 bases. The CDR3 has 14 residues. CDR3 bases: TGTGCCACCAGTGATGCCGGGACAGGGGGCGCGTACACCTTC. Its translation: CATSDAGTGGAYTF.

This chain joins TRBV6-2 or TRBV6-3 and TRBJ2-1; 9 bases fit TRBD2. CDR1 and CDR2 (germline): MNHEY, SVGEGT. V gave up 6 bases and J gave up 7 bases; unmatched junction bases: 10. The CDR3 covers 15 residues. The CDR3 region is CASRLIAGVGNEQFF. The CDR3 bases are TGTGCCAGCAGGTTGATAGCGGGAGTGGGGAATGAGCAGTTCTTC.

The chain employs TRBV12-3 or TRBV12-4 and TRBJ2-5; 12 bases match TRBD2. V was clipped by 6 bases and J by 7 bases; unmatched bases: 6. The CDR3 is 14 amino acids. CDR3 sequence (DNA): TGTGCCAGCAGCAGGACTAGCGGGGTGGGGACCCAGTACTTC. Translation gives CASSRTSGVGTQYF.

V is TRBV5-5 and J is TRBJ1-1, with a weak D call TRBD1 (5 bases). Germline loops: CDR1 SGHKS, CDR2 YYEKEE (reference sequence). The CDR3 loop spans 13 amino acids. Trimming stripped 6 bases from V and 7 bases from J, with 16 bases between. CDR3 DNA: TGTGCCAGCATCCGCACAACAGGAAGTGAAGCTTTCTTT. Residues: CASIRTTGSEAFF.

The table lists this clonotype with a few counts. V usage is TRBV11-2 and J usage is TRBJ1-1, with 7 bases matching TRBD1. The ends lost 4 bases at V and 1 base at J; junction bases unmatched: 6. The CDR3 consists of 15 residues. Germline V gives CDR1 SGHAT, CDR2 FQNNGV. The CDR3 DNA follows: TGTGCCAGCAGCTCCTCCGACAGGGCGAACACTGAAGCTTTCTTT. Translation: CASSSSDRANTEAFF.